This T cell receptor (beta chain) was observed in a study of cytomegalovirus exposure and HLA in healthy donors. Among the donors, all were healthy bone marrow donors. Trimming at V came to 4 bases and at J to 0 bases, leaving 8 bases not matched to a gene. This CDR3 contains 16 residues. Looked up from germline, CDR1 is SGHVS and CDR2 is FNYEAQ. Concerning this clone: The antigen remains undetermined.

The study, taken as a whole, reports: Three CMV-associated chains proved CMV antigen-specific in vitro. As immune exposure information, only CMV serostatus was available. Productive status was seen about 87% or about 30% of the time for most TCR beta V segments in an earlier analysis.

Vbeta (60) and Jbeta (13) primers were used in the PCR. Repertoires were generated with immunoSEQ multiplex PCR, while TCRdb's copy carries only in-frame clones and drops some. Of 180,000 or so clones listed, 60% to 85% were seen once; the top ten hold 3.1%. Sequencing input: PBMCs. This chain joins TRBV7-6 and TRBJ2-7; TRBD2 matches 8 bases. The receptor comes from a female donor in good health and CMV-seronegative. The chain's CDR3 is CASSSPTSGSSYEQYF. CDR3 DNA sequence: TGTGCCAGCAGCTCGCCGACCAGCGGGAGCTCCTACGAGCAGTACTTC.